The clone carrying this T cell receptor (beta chain) was recorded only once. Its target is unknown. The sample carries other DNA sequences with the same CDR3. With 8 bases clipped from V and 8 bases from J, the junction kept 7 bases outside the gene matches. The CDR3 runs to 12 residues. Germline values: CDR1 SNHLY, CDR2 FYNNEI. This record belongs to a study of cytomegalovirus exposure and HLA in healthy donors. Turning to the study itself: Unique TCR beta sequences numbering about 100 million came from approximately 180 million T cells in an earlier analysis.

Donors were nominally healthy when sampled, though unrecorded immune exposures were likely. The primer mix had 60 Vbeta and 13 Jbeta primers. Sequencing was performed with immunoSEQ multiplex PCR; in TCRdb, only in-frame clones are kept and a portion is missing. The sample records nearly 80,000 clones, almost 80% being singletons. The study's findings and limits: Accounts indicate the classifier identified cytomegalovirus status with strong specificity and sensitivity. There were reportedly fewer N-insertions in an Asian-associated ancestry cluster than the approximately 670-donor mean, in a later analysis.

This rearrangement joins TRBV2 to TRBJ1-1, with 8 bases fitting TRBD1. Material for sequencing was PBMCs. The sequence came from a woman in her thirties or forties in good health and CMV-seropositive. Here the CDR3 DNA reads TGTGCCAGCTCGGGCAGGGGGCGCGAAGCTTTCTTT. The encoded protein is CASSGRGREAFF. The full variable domain, rest sourced from reference TRBV2 and TRBJ1-1, is EPEVTQTPSHQVTQMGQEVILRCVPISNHLYFYWYRQILGQKVEFLVSFYNNEISEKSEIFDDQFSVERPDGSNFTLKIRSTKLEDSAMYFCASSGRGREAFFGQGTRLTVV.